The source of this T cell receptor (beta chain) is a study of shared clonotypes between healthy human individuals. The study's findings and limits: A generally larger estimated richness was seen in naive subsets than in memory subsets. It was only blood that was sampled, and tissue repertoires likely differ.

The CDR3 totals 15 residues. Germline CDR1 is LNHDA and CDR2 is SQIVND (reference sequence). Trimming removed 5 bases from V and 3 bases from J; junction bases left unmatched: 3. Methods used by the authors: Junction-only sequences without quality scores came from ImmunoSEQ, so filtering differed. TCRdb keeps only in-frame clones here, not all; method: immunoSEQ multiplex PCR. That table furnishes V, J and clone size, whereas the DNA furnished D and trimming. This table has a few million clones, around 90% appearing once. On this clone itself: Its antigen is still unknown.

The J gene is TRBJ2-5, the V gene TRBV19; 13 bases fit TRBD2. Sequencing was performed on naive CD4+ T cells from PBMCs. The subset denotes: CD45RA+ positively selected. The origin of this receptor is a man aged 18 to 30 in good health. Some clones in this sample may be carry-over from other donors' samples. The CDR3 protein is CASSGGTSGKETQYF. The DNA for the CDR3 is TGTGCCAGTAGTGGGGGGACTAGCGGGAAAGAGACCCAGTACTTC.